The 28 T cell receptor beta chains reported below all come from one sample, sequenced in a study of T-cell memory formation after mild COVID-19. TCRdb recomputed calls from the 5' RACE reads with MiXCR, one row per CDR3 protein. This sample has under 450,000 distinct CDR3 sequences, with approximately 15% found just once. Sequencing was done on a sample of PBMCs or a T cell subset sorted from them (not recorded which). The receptors come from a man between 18 and 29 years old who had mild COVID-19 (a few samples of this study predate the infection). Cell type and time point are not known.

This clonotype was detected many times. The rearrangement links TRBV4-2 to TRBJ2-2, with 8 bases aligning to TRBD2. CDR1 and CDR2 (germline): LGHNA, YNFKEQ. The CDR3 extends over 15 amino acids. Germline trimming cut 7 bases from V and 5 bases from J; bases unmatched to any gene: 9. CDR3 bases: TGTGCCAGCAATACGGAGACTAGCGAAACCGGGGAGCTGTTTTTT. Translation gives CASNTETSETGELFF.

The sample holds a few counts of this clonotype. J is TRBJ1-2 and V is TRBV5-1; TRBD1 matches at 7 bases. Germline CDR1 SGHRS, CDR2 YFSETQ. The CDR3 is 14 residues long. J lost 6 bases, V lost 6 bases, and 11 bases had no gene match. CDR3 in DNA: TGCGCCAGCACTCCTTCCAGGGGGGAGAATGGCTACACCTTC. This encodes CASTPSRGENGYTF.

The chain joins TRBV6-5 to TRBJ1-2; D possibly corresponds to TRBD1 (6 bases). The germline V gene has CDR1 MNHEY and CDR2 SVGAGI. CDR3 length: 15 amino acids. Trimming removed 0 bases at V and 5 bases at J, with 13 bases between. The CDR3 reads CASSYSRQAVYGYTF. The DNA of the CDR3 is TGTGCCAGCAGTTACTCCCGACAGGCCGTATATGGCTACACCTTC.

This clonotype occurred a few times. The rearrangement joins TRBV10-3 to TRBJ2-7; D gene ambiguous. This CDR3 region has 12 residues. Germline lookup yields CDR1 ENHRY and CDR2 SYGVKD. V was pared by 4 bases and J by 6 bases, with 10 bases between. For the CDR3, the DNA is TGTGCCATCAGTGGACCCGGCGGCGAGCAGTACGTC. It encodes CAISGPGGEQYV.

In this sample, this clonotype turned up many times. The chain carries TRBV20-1 and TRBJ2-5; TRBD2 aligns across 8 bases. This CDR3 region has 15 residues. The germline V gene encodes CDR1 DFQATT and CDR2 SNEGSKA (reference sequence). The V segment lost 5 bases and the J segment 5 bases; nucleotides outside the gene matches: 13. The CDR3 coding sequence is TGCAGTGCTCTCCGGGGGGGGTCGGCGAGCGAGACCCAGTACTTC. It yields the protein CSALRGGSASETQYF.

The CDR3 spells CAGCYEQYV. The CDR3 bases are TGTGCCGGATGCTACGAGCAGTACGTC. The chain uses TRBV12-3 or TRBV12-4 and TRBJ2-7, with unresolved D. CDR3 length: 9 residues. Trimming took off 11 bases at V and 3 bases at J, with 5 bases between the two ends.

The chain joins TRBV12-3 or TRBV12-4 to TRBJ1-4; 11 bases fit TRBD1. The CDR3 length is 15 residues. The V segment lost 5 bases and the J segment 8 bases; nucleotides outside the gene matches: 7. The CDR3, as DNA: TGTGCCAGCAGTGGCGCCGGGACAGGGGGAGAAAAACTGTTTTTT. It is translated as CASSGAGTGGEKLFF.

The gene calls are TRBV20-1 and TRBJ1-6; possible D gene TRBD1, 5 bases. Germline V lookup: CDR1 DFQATT, CDR2 SNEGSKA (reference sequence). The CDR3 is 16 amino acids. Trimming took 0 bases from V and 2 from J, leaving 11 bases between them. CDR3 residues: CSARDRGNTYNSPLHF. CDR3 nucleotide sequence: TGCAGTGCTAGAGATCGGGGGAATACCTATAATTCACCCCTCCACTTT.

This clonotype was observed a few times. The chain links TRBV4-1 to TRBJ2-3; the match to TRBD2 covers 7 bases. Looked up from germline, CDR1 is MGHRA and CDR2 is YSYEKL. The CDR3 consists of 15 residues. The V gene end was trimmed by 1 base and the J gene end by 3 bases; junction bases not matched to a gene: 4. The CDR3 DNA reads TGCGCCAGCAGCCAAGTTGGGGGAGGGACAGATACGCAGTATTTT. This codes for CASSQVGGGTDTQYF.

The chain couples TRBV30 to TRBJ2-5; maybe TRBD1 (6 bases). The CDR3 has 13 residues. V lost 0 bases to trimming and J lost 6 bases, with 11 bases between them. The V gene's germline CDR1 is GTSNPN and CDR2 SVGIG (reference sequence). The CDR3 sequence: CAWSVSGDKTQYF. CDR3 nucleotide sequence: TGTGCCTGGAGTGTATCAGGGGACAAGACCCAGTACTTC.

The J gene is TRBJ1-1, the V gene TRBV18; D is unclear. Germline loops: CDR1 KGHSH, CDR2 LQKENI. CDR3 length: 12 residues. The V gene lost 2 bases and the J gene lost 4 bases, with 5 bases spanning the gap. The chain's CDR3 is CASSPIATEAFF. In nucleotides, the CDR3 is TGTGCCAGCTCACCAATTGCCACTGAAGCTTTCTTT. Complete variable domain (other parts from reference TRBV18 and TRBJ1-1): NAGVMQNPRHLVRRRGQEARLRCSPMKGHSHVYWYRQLPEEGLKFMVYLQKENIIDESGMPKERFSAEFPKEGPSILRIQQVVRGDSAAYFCASSPIATEAFFGQGTRLTVV.

This chain uses TRBV4-3 with TRBJ1-2; D perhaps matches TRBD1 (6 bases). The ends were cut back, 1 base at V and 0 bases at J, with 12 bases in the middle. CDR1 is LGHNA and CDR2 is YSLEER in the germline V gene. This CDR3 has 16 residues. CDR3 protein: CASSQVGQQSNYGYTF. CDR3 nucleotides: TGCGCCAGCAGCCAAGTAGGACAGCAATCTAACTATGGCTACACCTTC.

This clonotype occurred a few times. V usage is TRBV7-9 and J usage is TRBJ1-2; the D gene is possibly TRBD1 (5 bases). The CDR3 runs to 16 residues. Trimming pared 2 bases from V and 4 bases from J, leaving 17 bases between. Germline V gives CDR1 SEHNR, CDR2 FQNEAQ (reference sequence). The CDR3 bases are TGTGCCAGCAGCTTAAAGGCCTCGGGGCTCGGCTATGGCTACACCTTC. Translation gives CASSLKASGLGYGYTF.

A few counts support this clonotype. The J gene is TRBJ2-2, the V gene TRBV6-5; D possibly corresponds to TRBD2 (5 bases). The CDR3 totals 15 residues. CDR1 and CDR2 (germline): MNHEY, SVGAGI. Trimming took 2 bases from V and 8 from J, leaving 15 bases between them. The CDR3 DNA follows: TGTGCCAGCAGTTACACGCAAACTAGTTCTGGGGAGCTGTTTTTT. Residues: CASSYTQTSSGELFF.

The chain combines TRBV11-2 with TRBJ1-2; D gene ambiguous. The CDR3 consists of 12 residues. Trimming took off 8 bases at V and 8 bases at J, with 15 bases between the two ends. Germline assignment: CDR1 SGHAT and CDR2 FQNNGV. The CDR3 sequence is CASQTSVGGYTF. The CDR3 DNA is TGTGCCAGCCAGACCTCCGTCGGGGGCTACACCTTC. The whole variable domain, filled in from reference TRBV11-2 and TRBJ1-2, reads EAGVAQSPRYKIIEKRQSVAFWCNPISGHATLYWYQQILGQGPKLLIQFQNNGVVDDSQLPKDRFSAERLKGVDSTLKIQPAKLEDSAVYLCASQTSVGGYTFGSGTRLTVV.

The J gene is TRBJ1-1, the V gene TRBV7-9; possible D gene TRBD1, 5 bases. The CDR3 is 12 amino acids. The germline V gene has CDR1 SEHNR and CDR2 FQNEAQ (reference sequence). The ends were cut back, 2 bases at V and 11 bases at J, with 12 bases in the middle. DNA for the CDR3: TGTGCCAGCAGCTTATTACAGGAGGGGGCTTTCTTT. Its protein is CASSLLQEGAFF.

This clonotype was counted ten times or more. J is TRBJ2-3 and V is TRBV29-1; no definite D call. Germline V CDR1 and CDR2: SQVTM, ANQGSEA. V lost 3 bases, J lost 4 bases, and 8 bases lay in between. This CDR3 is built from 12 residues. The CDR3 sequence: CSVDPTADTQYF. As DNA, the CDR3 is TGCAGCGTTGACCCTACAGCAGATACGCAGTATTTT.

On this clonotype itself: At one boundary the junction diverges from the germline segment, which might be a read error. The rearrangement links TRBV10-2 to TRBJ1-1; the D is unclear. CDR3 length: 14 amino acids. The germline V gene has CDR1 WSHSY and CDR2 SAAADI. CDR3 DNA sequence: TGCGCCAGCAGCGACGAGTTCGGGGAAACTGAAGCTTTATTT. It yields the protein CASSDEFGETEALF.

The chain has TRBV7-3 and TRBJ2-3; 7 bases align to TRBD1. V shed 2 bases and J 3 bases; nucleotides not matched to a gene: 8. CDR3 size: 16 residues. CDR1 SGHTA and CDR2 FQGTGA come from the germline V gene. The CDR3 DNA sequence: TGTGCCAGCAGCTTAGGTCCAGGGGGTGAAACAGATACGCAGTATTTT. This sequence encodes CASSLGPGGETDTQYF.

CDR3 amino acids: CASSIDTYSYEQYV. CDR3 DNA sequence: TGTGCCAGCAGCATAGACACTTACTCCTACGAGCAGTACGTC. The chain recombines TRBV5-6 with TRBJ2-7, with D unresolved. The CDR3 runs to 14 residues. Trimming took 4 bases from V and 0 from J, leaving 11 bases between them. The germline CDR1 and CDR2 sequences are SGHDT and YYEEEE.

V gene TRBV5-4 combines with J gene TRBJ2-5; 8 positions agree with TRBD1. Germline lookup yields CDR1 SGHNT and CDR2 YYREEE (reference sequence). Unmatched junction bases numbered 7, after V lost 0 bases and J lost 9 bases. The CDR3 has 14 residues. The CDR3 sequence: CASSLAGQVGAQYF. CDR3 DNA: TGTGCCAGCAGCTTGGCGGGACAGGTTGGGGCCCAGTACTTC.

This clonotype showed up just a few times. The genes are TRBV7-2 and TRBJ1-2; weak D call: TRBD1 (5 bases). Trimming removed 5 bases from V and 4 bases from J, with 14 bases in between. Germline loops: CDR1 SGHTA, CDR2 FQGNSA. The CDR3 consists of 14 residues. The CDR3 loop reads CASSPGGSPYGYTF. The CDR3 DNA sequence: TGTGCCAGCAGCCCCGGGGGGTCACCCTATGGCTACACCTTC.

V is TRBV4-1 and J is TRBJ2-3; 7 nucleotides match TRBD1. Germline values: CDR1 MGHRA, CDR2 YSYEKL. V gave up 6 bases and J gave up 4 bases; unmatched junction bases: 10. This CDR3 comprises 15 residues. The CDR3 protein is CASRRGPLRADTQYF. In DNA form, the CDR3 reads TGCGCCAGCAGAAGGGGGCCCCTTAGGGCAGATACGCAGTATTTT.

The V and J genes are TRBV6-5 and TRBJ1-4; no clear D. CDR3 length: 13 amino acids. CDR1 and CDR2 from the germline V gene are MNHEY and SVGAGI. V was pared by 2 bases and J by 8 bases, with 9 bases between. CDR3 in amino acids: CASSYLGGEKLFF. DNA of the CDR3: TGTGCCAGCAGTTACCTGGGTGGGGAAAAACTGTTTTTT.

The V and J genes are TRBV12-3 or TRBV12-4 and TRBJ1-1; TRBD1 might be the D (5 bases). V was trimmed by 9 bases and J by 5 bases, leaving 13 bases between them. This CDR3 has 12 amino acids. The CDR3 nucleotides read TGTGCCAGTAGAGTGGGGCTTACTGAAGCTTTCTTT. This codes for CASRVGLTEAFF.

This sequence joins TRBV24-1 and TRBJ2-1, with 9 nucleotides matching TRBD1. This CDR3 contains 14 residues. Germline V gene lookup returns CDR1 KGHDR and CDR2 SFDVKD. J was trimmed by 5 bases and V by 12 bases; bases with no gene match: 10. The CDR3, as DNA: TGTGCCGGGCCGGCCGGGACAGGGAACAATGAGCAGTTCTTC. As protein: CAGPAGTGNNEQFF.

This clonotype was seen more than once but under ten times. This sequence joins TRBV6-5 and TRBJ2-7, with a tentative D call TRBD2 (5 bases). From germline, CDR1 is MNHEY and CDR2 SVGAGI. V dropped 2 bases and J dropped 1 base, with 9 bases sitting between them. CDR3 length: 14 residues. The CDR3 reads CASSYNRDSYEQYV. The CDR3 nucleotides are TGTGCCAGCAGTTACAACCGGGATTCCTACGAGCAGTACGTC.

The genes are TRBV7-9 and TRBJ2-1, with 9 bases matching TRBD2. Trimming removed 5 bases from V and 4 bases from J; junction bases left unmatched: 12. The germline CDR1 and CDR2 sequences are SEHNR and FQNEAQ (reference sequence). The CDR3 length is 17 residues. The CDR3 loop is CASSPRDPSGDYNEQFF. The CDR3 nucleotides read TGTGCCAGCAGCCCCAGAGACCCTAGCGGGGATTACAATGAGCAGTTCTTC.